Listed below are T cell receptor beta chains from one sample, sequenced in a study of cytomegalovirus exposure and HLA in healthy donors. The protocol was immunoSEQ multiplex PCR, while the TCRdb copy is restricted to in-frame clones and leaves out a portion. The sample has over 100,000 clones; roughly 70% are singletons. Source material: PBMCs. These receptor sequences come from a woman aged 65 to 85 in good health and CMV-seropositive. CDR3s include the opening cysteine and the closing phenylalanine or tryptophan. A D gene is named only where the DNA matches it firmly. Clone size appears in some rows only: once, few, many, or a class for an expanded clone.

V gene	D gene	J gene	clone size	CDR3 length	CDR3 protein	CDR3 DNA
TRBV6-5	NA	TRBJ1-5	NA	15	CASSYSSVYNQPQHF	TGTGCCAGCAGTTACTCATCAGTGTACAATCAGCCCCAGCATTTT
TRBV4-1	TRBD2	TRBJ2-5	NA	18	CASSQEPSGGEPGETQYF	TGCGCCAGCAGCCAAGAGCCTAGCGGGGGGGAGCCGGGAGAGACCCAGTACTTC
TRBV7-8	TRBD1	TRBJ1-2	few	17	CASSLALWTGENPGYTF	TGTGCCAGCAGCTTAGCCCTTTGGACAGGGGAGAATCCTGGCTACACCTTC
TRBV9	TRBD2	TRBJ2-1	NA	16	CASSLATSGVYNEQFF	TGTGCCAGCAGCCTTGCGACTAGCGGGGTCTACAATGAGCAGTTCTTC
TRBV19	NA	TRBJ1-4	NA	14	CASRGRGGHEKLFF	TGTGCCAGTAGGGGAAGGGGCGGACATGAAAAACTGTTTTTT
TRBV30	TRBD2	TRBJ2-3	NA	17	CAWSPPGGGISTDTQYF	TGTGCCTGGAGTCCTCCGGGAGGGGGAATTAGCACAGATACGCAGTATTTT
TRBV25-1	NA	TRBJ1-1	NA	14	CASSVDRSGTEAFF	TGTGCCAGCAGTGTCGACAGGTCGGGCACTGAAGCTTTCTTT
TRBV4-1	NA	TRBJ1-4	NA	14	CASREGRNLEKLFF	TGCGCCAGCAGGGAGGGCAGGAATCTTGAAAAACTGTTTTTT
TRBV6-5	TRBD1	TRBJ1-1	NA	13	CASRTPGGSEAFF	TGTGCCAGCAGGACACCAGGGGGCTCTGAAGCTTTCTTT
TRBV6-6	NA	TRBJ1-1	NA	12	CASSYSKRAAFF	TGTGCCAGCAGTTACTCGAAACGAGCTGCTTTCTTT
TRBV15	NA	TRBJ1-5	few	16	CATSRDRREVPQPQHF	TGTGCCACCAGCAGAGATCGCAGGGAGGTTCCCCAGCCCCAGCATTTT
TRBV27	TRBD2	TRBJ2-6	few	20	CASSSSFLADVSSGANVLTF	TGTGCCAGCAGTTCCTCTTTTCTAGCGGACGTAAGCTCTGGGGCCAACGTCCTGACTTTC
TRBV7-3	NA	TRBJ1-1	NA	14	CASSLTPGVTEAFF	TGTGCCAGCAGCTTAACGCCCGGGGTAACTGAAGCTTTCTTT
TRBV10-1	NA	TRBJ2-1	NA	13	CASSDGTYNEQFF	TGCGCCAGCAGTGATGGGACTTACAATGAGCAGTTCTTC
TRBV5-1	TRBD1	TRBJ1-4	NA	15	CASSPRQGTNEKLFF	TGCGCCAGCAGCCCACGACAGGGGACTAATGAAAAACTGTTTTTT